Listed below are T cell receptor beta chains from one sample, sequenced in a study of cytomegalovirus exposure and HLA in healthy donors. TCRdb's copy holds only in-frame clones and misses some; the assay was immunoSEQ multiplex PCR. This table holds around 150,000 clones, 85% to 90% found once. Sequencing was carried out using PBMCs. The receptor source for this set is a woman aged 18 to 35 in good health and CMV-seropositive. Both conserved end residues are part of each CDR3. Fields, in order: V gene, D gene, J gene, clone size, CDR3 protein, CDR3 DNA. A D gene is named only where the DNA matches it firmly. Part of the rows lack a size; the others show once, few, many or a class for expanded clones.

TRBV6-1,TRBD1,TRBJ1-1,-,CASSQDHRDRGSTEAFF,TGTGCCAGCAGTCAAGATCACCGGGACAGGGGGAGCACTGAAGCTTTCTTT
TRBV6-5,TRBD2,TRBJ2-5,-,CASSQGTSGQETQYF,TGTGCCAGCAGCCAGGGGACTAGCGGACAAGAGACCCAGTACTTC
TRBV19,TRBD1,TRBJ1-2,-,CASSIRDSRHYGYTF,TGTGCCAGTAGTATCCGGGACAGTCGTCACTATGGCTACACCTTC
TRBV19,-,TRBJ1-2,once,CASSIIRGANYGYTF,TGTGCCAGTAGTATCATAAGGGGCGCAAACTATGGCTACACCTTC
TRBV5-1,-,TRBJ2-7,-,CASSLVQDNPYEQYF,TGCGCCAGCAGCTTGGTGCAGGATAACCCCTACGAGCAGTACTTC
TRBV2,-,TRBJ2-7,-,CASSDLIRTDYEQYF,TGTGCCAGCAGTGACCTAATCAGGACAGACTACGAGCAGTACTTC
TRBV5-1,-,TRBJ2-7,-,CASSSGGTDRTYEQYF,TGCGCCAGCAGCTCGGGGGGGACAGATCGTACCTACGAGCAGTACTTC
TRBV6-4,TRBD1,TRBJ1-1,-,CASSVDRDTEAFF,TGTGCCAGCAGTGTCGACAGGGACACTGAAGCTTTCTTT
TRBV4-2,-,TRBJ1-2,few,CASSQDRLGADYGYTF,TGTGCCAGCAGCCAAGATCGCTTGGGGGCGGACTATGGCTACACCTTC
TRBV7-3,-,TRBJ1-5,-,CASRLTRVLHQPQHF,TGTGCCAGCAGACTTACCCGGGTTCTCCATCAGCCCCAGCATTTT
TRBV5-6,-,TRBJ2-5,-,CASSPAGLETQYF,TGTGCCAGCTCGCCGGCGGGGTTAGAGACCCAGTACTTC
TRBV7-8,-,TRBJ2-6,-,CASSWFSSGANVLTF,TGTGCCAGCAGCTGGTTTAGCTCTGGGGCCAACGTCCTGACTTTC
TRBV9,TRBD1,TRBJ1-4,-,CASSETGVGEKLFF,TGTGCCAGCAGTGAAACAGGGGTTGGGGAAAAACTGTTTTTT
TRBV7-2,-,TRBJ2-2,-,CASSGRANTGELFF,TGTGCCAGCAGCGGGAGAGCGAACACCGGGGAGCTGTTTTTT
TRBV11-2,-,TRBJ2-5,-,CASSSLETQYF,TGTGCCAGCAGCTCACTTGAGACCCAGTACTTC
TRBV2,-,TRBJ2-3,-,CASSGRTASTDTQYF,TGTGCCAGCAGCGGTAGGACAGCTAGCACAGATACGCAGTATTTT
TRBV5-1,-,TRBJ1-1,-,CASSYGGGPAEAFF,TGCGCCAGCAGCTACGGCGGGGGTCCGGCTGAAGCTTTCTTT
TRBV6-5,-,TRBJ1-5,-,CASKSKNSNQPQHF,TGTGCCAGCAAGAGCAAGAATAGCAATCAGCCCCAGCATTTT
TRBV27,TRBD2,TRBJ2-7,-,CASSLAGLGQDEQYF,TGTGCCAGCAGTTTAGCAGGACTAGGGCAGGACGAGCAGTACTTC
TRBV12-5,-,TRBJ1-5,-,CASGLATGGISNQPQHF,TGTGCTAGTGGTTTGGCCACGGGAGGGATCAGCAATCAGCCCCAGCATTTT
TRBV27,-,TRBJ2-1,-,CASTTTLAHEQFF,TGTGCCAGCACCACAACCCTAGCACATGAGCAGTTCTTC
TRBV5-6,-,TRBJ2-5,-,CASSRKGGQETQYF,TGTGCCAGCAGCCGTAAAGGGGGACAAGAGACCCAGTACTTC
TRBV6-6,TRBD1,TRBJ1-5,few,CASSYTGQGNQPQHF,TGTGCCAGCAGTTACACGGGACAGGGGAATCAGCCCCAGCATTTT
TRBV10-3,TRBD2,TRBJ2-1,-,CAISEPRGLGGANEQFF,TGTGCCATCAGTGAGCCAAGGGGACTAGGAGGGGCGAATGAGCAGTTCTTC
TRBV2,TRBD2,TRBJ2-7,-,CASSEELAGALHEQYF,TGTGCCAGCAGTGAAGAACTAGCGGGAGCCCTTCACGAGCAGTACTTC
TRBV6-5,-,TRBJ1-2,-,CASSYRPGAFNYGYTF,TGTGCCAGCAGTTACAGGCCAGGGGCCTTTAACTATGGCTACACCTTC
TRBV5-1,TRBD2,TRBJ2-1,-,CASSLVGSGRAGNEQFF,TGCGCCAGCAGCTTGGTTGGTAGCGGGAGGGCCGGCAATGAGCAGTTCTTC
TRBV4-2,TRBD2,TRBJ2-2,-,CASSQDIAGMNTGELFF,TGTGCCAGCAGCCAAGATATAGCGGGAATGAACACCGGGGAGCTGTTTTTT
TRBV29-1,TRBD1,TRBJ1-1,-,CSADRQGGTEAFF,TGCAGCGCCGATAGACAGGGAGGCACTGAAGCTTTCTTT
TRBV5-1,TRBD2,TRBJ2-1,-,CASSLVIAGGYNEQFF,TGCGCCAGCAGCTTGGTGATTGCGGGAGGATACAATGAGCAGTTCTTC
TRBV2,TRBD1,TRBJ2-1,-,CASSELGQGRDEQFF,TGTGCCAGCAGTGAATTGGGACAGGGCAGGGATGAGCAGTTCTTC
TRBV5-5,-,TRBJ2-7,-,CASSLVGGGPFPDYEQYF,TGTGCCAGCAGCTTGGTTGGCGGAGGGCCCTTCCCTGACTACGAGCAGTACTTC
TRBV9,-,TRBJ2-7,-,CASSPRIGRGYEQYF,TGTGCCAGCAGCCCAAGAATTGGTAGGGGCTACGAGCAGTACTTC
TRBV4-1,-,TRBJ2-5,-,CASSQDVEGETQYF,TGCGCCAGCAGCCAAGATGTGGAGGGGGAGACCCAGTACTTC
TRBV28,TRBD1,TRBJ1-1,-,CASSSPGTGGTEAFF,TGTGCCAGCAGCTCGCCCGGGACAGGGGGCACTGAAGCTTTCTTT
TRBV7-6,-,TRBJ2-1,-,CASSSTSGPSYNEQFF,TGTGCCAGCAGCTCGACGAGCGGGCCCTCCTACAATGAGCAGTTCTTC
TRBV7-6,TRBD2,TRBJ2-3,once,CASSFLSGTSGRAPDTQYF,TGTGCCAGCAGCTTCTTATCCGGGACTAGCGGGAGGGCCCCAGATACGCAGTATTTT
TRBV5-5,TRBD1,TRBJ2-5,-,CASSAGTVQETQYF,TGTGCCAGCAGCGCCGGGACAGTTCAAGAGACCCAGTACTTC
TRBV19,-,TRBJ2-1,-,CASSILVGSGVYNEQFF,TGTGCCAGTAGTATTCTCGTGGGTAGCGGAGTCTACAATGAGCAGTTCTTC
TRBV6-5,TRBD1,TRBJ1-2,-,CASRRTGGDGYTF,TGTGCCAGCAGACGGACAGGGGGCGATGGCTACACCTTC
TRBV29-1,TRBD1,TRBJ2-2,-,CSVPPGQRNTGELFF,TGCAGCGTACCACCGGGACAGAGGAACACCGGGGAGCTGTTTTTT
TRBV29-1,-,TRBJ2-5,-,CSAIEGQETQYF,TGCAGCGCTATTGAGGGACAAGAGACCCAGTACTTC